This T cell receptor beta chain was observed in a study of T cell responses to AZD1222 COVID-19 vaccine. Measured with immunoSEQ multiplex PCR; TCRdb has only the in-frame clones, and not every one. The sample consists of over 150,000 clones, approximately 87% of them appearing once. The germline CDR1 and CDR2 sequences are SGHKS and YYEKEE (reference sequence). V was clipped by 1 base and J by 2 bases, with 9 bases between them. The CDR3 totals 14 residues. It was second doses at about 4 or about 12 weeks that were pooled. The sample in question was peripheral blood, obtained 28 days after the second AZD1222 dose. This clonotype was obtained from an adult who received the AZD1222 COVID-19 vaccine. The chain employs TRBV5-5 and TRBJ2-5; D perhaps matches TRBD2 (5 bases). CDR3 region: CASSLRTGQETQYF. Here the CDR3 DNA reads TGTGCCAGCAGCTTGCGGACGGGACAAGAGACCCAGTACTTC.